A selection of T cell receptor beta chains follows, all from one sample in a study of shared clonotypes between healthy human individuals. Sequencing was performed with immunoSEQ multiplex PCR; in TCRdb, only in-frame clones are kept and a portion is missing. The data show some 2.1 million clones, over 85% seen once. The source material was naive CD8+ T cells sorted from blood. Receptors originate from a man aged 18 to 29 in good health. The CDR3 runs from the conserved cysteine through the conserved F or W. D genes are given only for firm matches. Clone size is stated in some rows and not others, as once, few, many or a class when expanded.

clone_size | j_call | d_call | v_call | cdr3_length | cdr3_aa | cdr3_nt
. | TRBJ2-3 | . | TRBV10-3 | 13 | CAISVGVPDTQYF | TGTGCCATCAGTGTAGGGGTCCCAGATACGCAGTATTTT
. | TRBJ2-7 | TRBD2 | TRBV5-1 | 14 | CASSGTSGTYEQYF | TGCGCCAGCAGCGGGACTAGCGGGACCTACGAGCAGTACTTC
. | TRBJ1-1 | . | TRBV5-1 | 17 | CASSLGRATSRNTEAFF | TGCGCCAGCAGCTTGGGGAGGGCAACCTCGAGAAACACTGAAGCTTTCTTT
. | TRBJ1-1 | . | TRBV18 | 12 | CASSPGTTEAFF | TGTGCCAGCTCACCAGGGACCACTGAAGCTTTCTTT
. | TRBJ2-1 | TRBD1 | TRBV7-9 | 14 | CASRLGTVYNEQFF | TGTGCCAGCAGATTAGGGACAGTCTACAATGAGCAGTTCTTC
. | TRBJ2-7 | . | TRBV11-2 | 14 | CASSLDTETYEQYF | TGTGCCAGCAGCTTAGATACAGAAACCTACGAGCAGTACTTC
. | TRBJ2-1 | . | TRBV19 | 15 | CASSILDSPYNEQFF | TGTGCCAGTAGTATCCTGGACAGTCCCTACAATGAGCAGTTCTTC
. | TRBJ2-2 | TRBD2 | TRBV5-1 | 16 | CASSLDLAGITGELFF | TGCGCCAGCAGCTTGGATTTAGCGGGAATCACCGGGGAGCTGTTTTTT
. | TRBJ1-2 | TRBD1 | TRBV6-1 | 15 | CASSTEGTELYGYTF | TGTGCCAGCAGCACAGAGGGGACAGAACTCTATGGCTACACCTTC
. | TRBJ2-3 | . | TRBV4-1 | 20 | CASSQDHPPYPRGPTDTQYF | TGCGCCAGCAGCCAAGATCACCCTCCCTATCCGCGGGGACCGACAGATACGCAGTATTTT
. | TRBJ1-1 | . | TRBV6-1 | 15 | CASSPTSWGGTEAFF | TGTGCCAGCAGTCCTACATCGTGGGGGGGCACTGAAGCTTTCTTT
. | TRBJ2-1 | . | TRBV6-1 | 14 | CASSEGTGFNEQFF | TGTGCCAGCAGTGAAGGGACTGGGTTCAATGAGCAGTTCTTC
few | TRBJ2-5 | TRBD2 | TRBV5-4 | 19 | CASSFGGPGTSGSGETQYF | TGTGCCAGCAGCTTCGGCGGTCCCGGGACTAGCGGGAGCGGAGAGACCCAGTACTTC
. | TRBJ2-5 | . | TRBV23-1 | 15 | CASPRSRYTQETQYF | TGCGCCAGCCCGAGGAGTAGATACACCCAAGAGACCCAGTACTTC
. | TRBJ1-1 | . | TRBV9 | 15 | CASSVGDTRNTEAFF | TGTGCCAGCAGCGTAGGTGACACCCGGAACACTGAAGCTTTCTTT
. | TRBJ2-5 | . | TRBV5-6 | 17 | CASSLWINSEYQETQYF | TGTGCCAGCAGCTTGTGGATTAATAGCGAGTACCAAGAGACCCAGTACTTC
. | TRBJ2-7 | . | TRBV14 | 13 | CASSLGESYEQYF | TGTGCCAGCAGCCTGGGAGAGTCCTACGAGCAGTACTTC
. | TRBJ2-5 | . | TRBV20-1 | 11 | CSAPEVGTQYF | TGCAGTGCCCCCGAGGTGGGGACCCAGTACTTC
. | TRBJ1-1 | TRBD1 | TRBV19 | 16 | CASSIDPGTGNTEAFF | TGTGCCAGTAGTATAGATCCCGGGACAGGGAACACTGAAGCTTTCTTT
. | TRBJ2-7 | TRBD2 | TRBV6-1 | 14 | CASRGLAGGNEQYF | TGTGCCAGCAGGGGACTAGCGGGGGGGAACGAGCAGTACTTC
. | TRBJ2-1 | . | TRBV7-2 | 14 | CASSLEVRYNEQFF | TGTGCCAGCAGCCTAGAAGTAAGGTACAATGAGCAGTTCTTC
. | TRBJ2-7 | . | TRBV6-5 | 12 | CASSYSGHEQYF | TGTGCCAGCAGTTACAGTGGGCACGAGCAGTACTTC
. | TRBJ1-3 | TRBD1 | TRBV6-5 | 15 | CASSYGQGGGNTIYF | TGTGCCAGCAGTTACGGACAGGGGGGCGGAAACACCATATATTTT
. | TRBJ1-6 | . | TRBV27 | 14 | CASRDGSYNSPLHF | TGTGCCAGCAGGGATGGCTCCTATAATTCACCCCTCCACTTT
once | TRBJ2-3 | TRBD1 | TRBV30 | 14 | CAWSVIGTGDTQYF | TGTGCCTGGAGTGTAATCGGGACAGGGGATACGCAGTATTTT
. | TRBJ2-7 | . | TRBV7-2 | 14 | CASSLGVATYEQYF | TGTGCCAGCAGCTTAGGCGTAGCCACCTACGAGCAGTACTTC